This T cell receptor beta chain was captured in a study of PD-1 blockade in mismatch repair-deficient tumors. Overall study results and limits: Tumor-resident clones, often undetectable pretreatment in blood, expanded then contracted after pembrolizumab.

Some clones are missing from TCRdb's copy, which holds only in-frame ones; the method was immunoSEQ multiplex PCR. Here the sample spans roughly 15,000 clones, about four fifths being singletons. Details on this clone: Its antigen is unknown.

This CDR3 is built from 13 residues. The germline V gene has CDR1 SQVTM and CDR2 ANQGSEA. Trimming cost V 6 bases and J 1 base, with 12 bases left between them. Every patient had mismatch repair deficiency by PCR or immunohistochemistry. The rearrangement links TRBV29-1 to TRBJ1-1; D is unclear. The starting material was PBMCs, obtained before pembrolizumab treatment. This TCR came from an adult with mismatch repair-deficient cancer. CDR3: CSVRLHWNTEAFF. The CDR3 bases are TGCAGCGTAAGACTCCACTGGAACACTGAAGCTTTCTTT.